The 30 T cell receptor beta chains given below trace back to one sample, sequenced in a study of T-cell reconstitution after alpha-beta-depleted transplantation in children. For TCRbeta, the library was prepared with unique molecular identifiers. TCRdb re-derived calls from the PCR reads in MiXCR, one entry per CDR3 protein. The data contain 300,000 to 400,000 distinct CDR3 sequences, roughly 25% of them seen just once; the ten biggest clones take up roughly 9.7%. The sample in question was PBMCs, mostly from graft donor cells, obtained 180 days after TCRalphabeta/CD19-depleted stem cell transplant. The receptors shown here come from a male patient younger than 18 who had a stem cell transplant for acute lymphoblastic leukemia, so the T cells may come from the graft donor.

This clonotype was observed a handful of times. The gene calls are TRBV15 and TRBJ2-7, with TRBD2 matching over 10 bases. This CDR3 has 15 amino acids. Germline V gene lookup returns CDR1 LNHNV and CDR2 YYDKDF (reference sequence). V gave up 3 bases and J gave up 1 base; unmatched junction bases: 3. CDR3 DNA sequence: TGTGCCACCAGCAGGCCGGGACTAGCGTCCTACGAGCAGTACTTC. It yields the protein CATSRPGLASYEQYF.

This clonotype was found a few times. The chain recombines TRBV5-1 with TRBJ2-2, with D unclear. This CDR3 is built from 14 residues. Germline V lookup: CDR1 SGHRS, CDR2 YFSETQ. The ends were cut back, 4 bases at V and 6 bases at J, with 13 bases in the middle. CDR3 region: CASSLQLGPGELFF. The CDR3 DNA sequence: TGCGCCAGCAGCCTGCAGCTGGGCCCCGGGGAGCTGTTTTTT.

CDR3 sequence (DNA): TGTGCCACAGAAGACCCGAGGACTAGCGGGAGCGATGAGCAGTTCTTC. Its protein product is CATEDPRTSGSDEQFF. The chain recombines TRBV24-1 with TRBJ2-1; 13 bases fit TRBD2. The length of the CDR3 is 16 residues. The V segment lost 10 bases and the J segment 8 bases; nucleotides outside the gene matches: 13. Germline V CDR1 and CDR2: KGHDR, SFDVKD.

V is TRBV6-5 and J is TRBJ2-1; perhaps D is TRBD1 or TRBD2 (7 bases each). V lost 4 bases, J lost 9 bases, and 13 bases lay in between. The CDR3 runs to 13 residues. CDR1 and CDR2 (germline): MNHEY, SVGAGI. CDR3 coding DNA: TGTGCCAGCAGTTCAGGGGGGGGGATTGAGCAGTTCTTC. Protein sequence: CASSSGGGIEQFF.

The chain recombines TRBV5-1 with TRBJ2-2, with 10 bases fitting TRBD2. CDR3 length: 17 residues. Germline-derived CDR1 and CDR2 are SGHRS and YFSETQ. The ends lost 3 bases at V and 4 bases at J; junction bases unmatched: 9. The CDR3 loop reads CASSSLAGVVITGELFF. CDR3 coding DNA: TGCGCCAGCAGCTCCCTAGCGGGAGTTGTGATCACCGGGGAGCTGTTTTTT.

J is TRBJ2-7 and V is TRBV12-3 or TRBV12-4; 8 bases fit TRBD2. V shed 5 bases and J 4 bases; nucleotides not matched to a gene: 4. The CDR3 covers 13 residues. DNA of the CDR3: TGTGCCAGCAGTCCCCCTAGCGGGTACGAGCAGTACTTC. Protein sequence: CASSPPSGYEQYF.

In this sample, this clonotype turned up a few times. The rearrangement joins TRBV20-1 to TRBJ2-7; D might be TRBD1 or TRBD2, each matching 5 bases. The germline CDR1 and CDR2 sequences are DFQATT and SNEGSKA (reference sequence). This CDR3 spans 16 amino acids. Deletions cut 3 bases from V and 3 bases from J, with 21 bases between. Written as DNA, the CDR3 is TGCAGTGCTAGCTCCGTAGGGGCCGGACTTTTCTACGAGCAGTACTTC. Its protein product is CSASSVGAGLFYEQYF.

The rearrangement uses TRBV5-1 and TRBJ2-3; a weak D match, TRBD2 (5 bases). Germline loops: CDR1 SGHRS, CDR2 YFSETQ. The CDR3 is 14 residues long. V dropped 4 bases and J dropped 4 bases, with 13 bases sitting between them. CDR3 bases: TGCGCCAGCAGCGGCGGGTGGGCCCCAGATACGCAGTATTTT. This sequence encodes CASSGGWAPDTQYF.

This clonotype was counted only a few times. V usage is TRBV5-1 and J usage is TRBJ2-5; D remains unclear. Germline-derived CDR1 and CDR2 are SGHRS and YFSETQ. The CDR3 runs to 12 residues. Deletions cut 1 base from V and 5 bases from J, with 6 bases between. CDR3 sequence: CASSLSDETQYF. CDR3 coding DNA: TGCGCCAGCAGCTTGTCGGATGAGACCCAGTACTTC.

The chain has TRBV7-6 and TRBJ2-1; no definite D call. Germline-derived CDR1 and CDR2 are SGHVS and FNYEAQ. This CDR3 spans 13 amino acids. Deletions cut 5 bases from V and 1 base from J, with 6 bases between. CDR3 protein: CASSPESYNEQFF. The CDR3 DNA is TGTGCCAGCAGCCCTGAGTCCTACAATGAGCAGTTCTTC.

The rearrangement links TRBV7-3 to TRBJ2-1, with 8 nucleotides matching TRBD2. V dropped 3 bases and J dropped 9; count of bases not matched to a gene: 10. The CDR3 is made up of 15 amino acids. Germline CDR1 SGHTA, CDR2 FQGTGA. This CDR3 reads CASSFVPGGPSEQFF. In DNA form, the CDR3 reads TGTGCCAGCAGCTTTGTGCCGGGAGGGCCAAGTGAGCAGTTCTTC.

This clonotype was observed a handful of times. The chain recombines TRBV5-1 with TRBJ1-3; 9 bases are a match to TRBD1. CDR3 length: 17 amino acids. The V segment lost 4 bases and the J segment 0 bases; nucleotides outside the gene matches: 8. Germline V gene data show CDR1 as SGHRS and CDR2 as YFSETQ. The CDR3 DNA reads as TGCGCCAGCAGCACAGCCGGGACAGGGAACTCTGGAAACACCATATATTTT. This gives the protein CASSTAGTGNSGNTIYF.

A few counts support this clonotype. The chain combines TRBV12-5 with TRBJ2-4; 9 nucleotides align to TRBD1. The CDR3 is 19 amino acids. V lost 1 base to trimming and J lost 0 bases; unmatched junction nucleotides: 10. Per the germline V gene, CDR1 is LGHNT and CDR2 is FRNRAP. The CDR3 sequence is CASGLAFGDRALAKNIQYF. CDR3 DNA: TGTGCTAGTGGTTTGGCCTTCGGGGACAGGGCTCTAGCCAAAAACATTCAGTACTTC.

This clonotype was picked up a small number of times. The V gene is TRBV21-1, the J gene TRBJ2-7; the table's D call, TRBD1, has no DNA check behind it. TRBV21-1 is a pseudogene locus. CDR3 length equals 15 residues. The DNA of the CDR3 is TGTGCCAGCAGCAAAGCGCGGGACAGGGGCCACGAGCAGTACTTC. Translating it yields CASSKARDRGHEQYF.

The V gene is TRBV29-1, the J gene TRBJ1-1, with D maybe TRBD1 (5 bases). The CDR3 runs 15 residues. Trimming took 7 bases from V and 1 from J, leaving 19 bases between them. Germline values: CDR1 SQVTM, CDR2 ANQGSEA. In DNA, the CDR3 is TGCAGCGCGTATGGGGGGAGGGCGGGGAACACTGAAGCTTTCTTT. This translates into CSAYGGRAGNTEAFF.

The chain joins TRBV20-1 to TRBJ2-3; unclear D gene. The CDR3 loop spans 14 amino acids. Germline assignment: CDR1 DFQATT and CDR2 SNEGSKA (reference sequence). V was clipped by 3 bases and J by 1 base, with 11 bases between them. Written as DNA, the CDR3 is TGCAGTGCTAGGGGCCAGGTGGGCACAGATACGCAGTATTTT. Translating gives CSARGQVGTDTQYF.

This clonotype was seen a handful of times. The rearrangement joins TRBV5-1 to TRBJ1-1, with D maybe TRBD1 (5 bases). The CDR3 is made up of 16 amino acids. The ends were cut back, 0 bases at V and 2 bases at J, with 14 bases in the middle. The germline V gene has CDR1 SGHRS and CDR2 YFSETQ. The CDR3: CASSLAGGYRNTEAFF. The CDR3 nucleotides are TGCGCCAGCAGCTTGGCCGGGGGTTACCGTAACACTGAAGCTTTCTTT.

The table lists this clonotype with a few counts. The chain has TRBV29-1 and TRBJ2-7, with 9 bases lining up with TRBD1. The CDR3 spans 13 residues. Trimming took 4 bases from V and 2 from J; bases not matched to a gene: 3. The V gene's germline CDR1 is SQVTM and CDR2 ANQGSEA. The CDR3 reads CSVAWDRAYEQYF. DNA of the CDR3: TGCAGCGTTGCCTGGGACAGGGCCTACGAGCAGTACTTC.

This clonotype was recorded at least ten times. The chain carries TRBV5-1 and TRBJ1-4; D not resolved. V was pared by 3 bases and J by 8 bases, with 17 bases between. Germline V gives CDR1 SGHRS, CDR2 YFSETQ. The length of the CDR3 is 15 residues. DNA for the CDR3: TGCGCCAGCAGCTCGACCGAAGGACCTCGAGAAAAACTGTTTTTT. Protein sequence: CASSSTEGPREKLFF.

This chain links TRBV4-1 with TRBJ1-2; 7 bases fit TRBD1. Per the germline V gene, CDR1 is MGHRA and CDR2 is YSYEKL. This CDR3 has 13 residues. V lost 4 bases to trimming and J lost 8 bases; unmatched junction nucleotides: 7. Written as DNA, the CDR3 is TGCGCCAGCAGCCCACAGGGGACCTACGGCTACACCTTC. Translated, it gives CASSPQGTYGYTF.

The genes are TRBV5-8 and TRBJ1-2; D not resolved. V was pared by 5 bases and J by 0 bases, with 11 bases between. Germline V gene sequence: CDR1 SGHTS, CDR2 YDEGEE. The CDR3 is 14 amino acids. This CDR3 is CASRRRRANYGYTF. CDR3 bases: TGTGCCAGCAGACGACGTAGAGCTAACTATGGCTACACCTTC.

The chain uses TRBV7-9 and TRBJ1-2; 9 bases are a match to TRBD1. Per germline, CDR1 SEHNR and CDR2 FQNEAQ (reference sequence). Trimming removed 5 bases from V and 5 bases from J; junction bases left unmatched: 6. CDR3 length equals 14 residues. The CDR3: CASSPRDRVYGYTF. CDR3 coding DNA: TGTGCCAGCAGCCCCCGGGACAGGGTTTATGGCTACACCTTC. The entire variable domain, with the rest obtained from reference TRBV7-9 and TRBJ1-2, is as follows: DTGVSQNPRHKITKRGQNVTFRCDPISEHNRLYWYRQTLGQGPEFLTYFQNEAQLEKSRLLSDRFSAERPKGSFSTLEIQRTEQGDSAMYLCASSPRDRVYGYTFGSGTRLTVV.

The rearrangement uses TRBV5-1 and TRBJ2-1, with 13 nucleotides matching TRBD2. This CDR3 is built from 20 residues. V dropped 3 bases and J dropped 0; count of bases not matched to a gene: 12. Per the germline V gene, CDR1 is SGHRS and CDR2 is YFSETQ. The CDR3, as DNA: TGCGCCAGCAGCTATTACCCGGGACTAGCGGGACCCAGCTCCTACAATGAGCAGTTCTTC. It encodes CASSYYPGLAGPSSYNEQFF.

This clonotype was recorded only once. V is TRBV19 and J is TRBJ1-2; the D gene is possibly TRBD1 (6 bases). Trimming took 8 bases from V and 4 from J, leaving 17 bases between them. The germline gives CDR1 LNHDA, CDR2 SQIVND (reference sequence). The length of the CDR3 is 14 residues. The DNA of the CDR3 is TGTGCCAGTTGCAACCTTGGGACAACCTATGGCTACACCTTC. Translation gives CASCNLGTTYGYTF.

This clonotype was found a few times. The chain uses TRBV27 and TRBJ2-7; possible D gene TRBD1, 6 bases. Germline CDR1 reads MNHEY; CDR2 reads SMNVEV (reference sequence). The V and J ends lost 3 bases and 6 bases respectively, with 15 bases between them. The CDR3 spans 14 residues. The CDR3, as DNA: TGTGCCAGCAGTTTTCAGGGGCAAGGGACCGAGCAGTACTTC. Translated: CASSFQGQGTEQYF.

The chain combines TRBV5-1 with TRBJ2-3, with TRBD2 identical over 7 bases. CDR3 length: 15 residues. Trimming took 5 bases from V and 6 from J; bases not matched to a gene: 12. Looked up from germline, CDR1 is SGHRS and CDR2 is YFSETQ. Written as DNA, the CDR3 is TGCGCCAGCAGTCGGTGGGGGGGGACTCAGGATACGCAGTATTTT. The encoded protein is CASSRWGGTQDTQYF.

There are a few counts of this clonotype. The rearrangement joins TRBV7-2 to TRBJ2-5, with D perhaps TRBD2 (6 bases). V was shortened by 3 bases and J by 2 bases, with 13 bases between the two germline ends. Germline lookup yields CDR1 SGHTA and CDR2 FQGNSA. CDR3 length equals 15 residues. CDR3 nucleotide sequence: TGTGCCAGCAGCTTCCAGAGGACTATTCAAGAGACCCAGTACTTC. It codes for CASSFQRTIQETQYF.

This chain links TRBV10-3 with TRBJ2-3, with 9 bases lining up with TRBD1. Per germline, CDR1 ENHRY and CDR2 SYGVKD. The CDR3 extends over 18 amino acids. Trimming took 4 bases from V and 2 from J; bases not matched to a gene: 13. CDR3 DNA: TGTGCCATCAGTGGCAGCCCCCTTCGACAGGGGGACACAGATACGCAGTATTTT. Protein: CAISGSPLRQGDTDTQYF.

This clonotype was seen more than once but under ten times. This chain joins TRBV29-1 and TRBJ2-2; 7 bases are a match to TRBD2. V was clipped by 7 bases and J by 2 bases; unmatched bases: 7. The germline V gene encodes CDR1 SQVTM and CDR2 ANQGSEA. This CDR3 is 14 amino acids long. The CDR3 sequence: CSAERDPNTGELFF. The CDR3 DNA is TGCAGCGCTGAGCGGGATCCAAACACCGGGGAGCTGTTTTTT.

J is TRBJ1-2 and V is TRBV12-3 or TRBV12-4; D ambiguous. Trimming shortened V by 8 bases and J by 5 bases, and 12 bases separated the two germline ends. The CDR3 loop spans 12 amino acids. This chain's CDR3 is CASGPTGYGYTF. CDR3 nucleotides: TGTGCCAGCGGACCTACGGGTTATGGCTACACCTTC.